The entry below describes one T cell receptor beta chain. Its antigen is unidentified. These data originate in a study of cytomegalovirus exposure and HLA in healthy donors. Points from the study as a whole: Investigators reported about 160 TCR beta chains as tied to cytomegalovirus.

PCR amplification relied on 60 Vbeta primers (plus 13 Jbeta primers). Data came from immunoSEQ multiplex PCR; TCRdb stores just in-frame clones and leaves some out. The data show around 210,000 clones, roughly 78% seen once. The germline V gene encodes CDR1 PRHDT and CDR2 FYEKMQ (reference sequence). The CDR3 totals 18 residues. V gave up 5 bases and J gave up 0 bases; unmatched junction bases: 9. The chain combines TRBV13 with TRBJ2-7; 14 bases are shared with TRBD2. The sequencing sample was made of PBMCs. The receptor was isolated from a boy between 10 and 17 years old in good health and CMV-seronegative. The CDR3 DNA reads TGTGCCAGCAGCCTGGGACTAGCGGGAGTTGCTTACTCCTACGAGCAGTACTTC. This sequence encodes CASSLGLAGVAYSYEQYF.